The T cell receptor (beta chain) under discussion was sequenced for a study of blood T cell repertoires in COVID-19. Overall study context: The cDNA or gDNA used as material had been derived from T cells, B-cell-depleted T cells, or PBMCs.

The table came from immunoSEQ multiplex PCR; TCRdb's copy has only in-frame clones and leaves some out. The sample shows hundreds of thousands of clones, roughly 80% of them seen only once. The V gene's germline CDR1 is SNHLY and CDR2 FYNNEI. The CDR3 length is 16 residues. V shed 6 bases and J 7 bases; nucleotides not matched to a gene: 14. The V call is TRBV2, the J call TRBJ2-2, with 7 bases fitting TRBD2. The receptor was isolated from a man aged 40-49 years who had been exposed to COVID-19. The sample was PBMCs or T cells enriched from blood (not recorded which). The CDR3 here is CASRGGRGRGFGELFF. In DNA form, the CDR3 reads TGTGCCAGCAGGGGAGGTCGCGGGAGAGGGTTCGGGGAGCTGTTTTTT.